This T cell receptor beta chain was sequenced in a study of blood T cell repertoires in COVID-19. The length of the CDR3 is 15 residues. Between the trimmed V and J ends, which lost 4 bases and 4 bases, there was a span of 17 bases. In germline, CDR1 is SGDLS, CDR2 YYNGEE. Data came from immunoSEQ multiplex PCR; TCRdb stores just in-frame clones and leaves some out. Among 400,000 to 500,000 clones listed, roughly 88% were seen once. Ages ranged from about 18 to 89 years, with residence in some 25 US areas. Participant-given clinical history determined each cohort assignment. The chain links TRBV9 to TRBJ2-5; D is perhaps TRBD2 (6 bases). The TCR was taken from a woman in her thirties or forties who had recovered from COVID-19. The sequenced sample was PBMCs or T cells enriched from blood (not recorded which). CDR3 sequence reads: CASSPRAGIGETQYF. In nucleotides, the CDR3 is TGTGCCAGCAGCCCCCGCGCGGGGATAGGAGAGACCCAGTACTTC. The full variable domain, completed using reference TRBV9 and TRBJ2-5, is DSGVTQTPKHLITATGQRVTLRCSPRSGDLSVYWYQQSLDQGLQFLIQYYNGEERAKGNILERFSAQQFPDLHSELNLSSLELGDSALYFCASSPRAGIGETQYFGPGTRLLVL.